This T cell receptor (beta chain) was sequenced for a study of shared clonotypes between healthy human individuals. Study-wide results and limits: Sampling was confined to blood; repertoires within tissues likely differ.

Genomic DNA of every subset was divided equally among multiple immunoSEQ plates. The repertoire was sequenced with immunoSEQ multiplex PCR; TCRdb's copy has only in-frame clones and lacks some. The sample lists fewer than 600,000 clones, roughly 83% occurring once. V lost 0 bases and J lost 2; bases outside the gene matches: 10. From germline, CDR1 is MGHRA and CDR2 YSYEKL. The CDR3 sequence is 17 residues long. As to this clone: The antigen is undetermined.

This receptor was taken from a woman in her forties in good health. Some clones in this sample may be carry-over from other donors' samples. The sequenced sample was PBMCs. The rearrangement links TRBV4-1 to TRBJ2-7; 7 nucleotides line up with TRBD2. CDR3 in amino acids: CASSQDSAGVGAYEQYF. For the CDR3, the DNA is TGCGCCAGCAGCCAAGATTCGGCGGGAGTGGGGGCCTACGAGCAGTACTTC.